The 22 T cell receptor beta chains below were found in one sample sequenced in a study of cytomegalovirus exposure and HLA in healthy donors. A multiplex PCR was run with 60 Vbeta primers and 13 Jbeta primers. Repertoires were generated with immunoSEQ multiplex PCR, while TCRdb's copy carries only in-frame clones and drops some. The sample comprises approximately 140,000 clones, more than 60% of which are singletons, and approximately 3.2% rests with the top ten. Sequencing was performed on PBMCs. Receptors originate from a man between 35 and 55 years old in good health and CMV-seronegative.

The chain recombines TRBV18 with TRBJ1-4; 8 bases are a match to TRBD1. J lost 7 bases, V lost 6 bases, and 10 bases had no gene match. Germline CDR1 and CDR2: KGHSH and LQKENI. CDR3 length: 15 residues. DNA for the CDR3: TGTGCCAGCTCGTACGCAGGGGGCAGTGGTGAAAAACTGTTTTTT. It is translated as CASSYAGGSGEKLFF. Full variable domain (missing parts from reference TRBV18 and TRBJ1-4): NAGVMQNPRHLVRRRGQEARLRCSPMKGHSHVYWYRQLPEEGLKFMVYLQKENIIDESGMPKERFSAEFPKEGPSILRIQQVVRGDSAAYFCASSYAGGSGEKLFFGSGTQLSVL.

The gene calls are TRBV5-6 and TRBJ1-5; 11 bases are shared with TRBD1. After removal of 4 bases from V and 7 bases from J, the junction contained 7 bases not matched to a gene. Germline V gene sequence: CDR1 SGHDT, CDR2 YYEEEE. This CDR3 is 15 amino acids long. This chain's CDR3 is CASSPGTGGRQPQHF. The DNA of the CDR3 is TGTGCCAGCAGCCCTGGGACAGGGGGTAGGCAGCCCCAGCATTTT.

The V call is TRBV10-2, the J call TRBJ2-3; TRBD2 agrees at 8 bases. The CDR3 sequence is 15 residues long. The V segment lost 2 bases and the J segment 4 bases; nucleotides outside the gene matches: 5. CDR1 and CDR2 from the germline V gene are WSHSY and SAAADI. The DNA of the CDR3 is TGCGCCAGCAGTGAGATCGGGGGGGGCGCAGATACGCAGTATTTT. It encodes CASSEIGGGADTQYF.

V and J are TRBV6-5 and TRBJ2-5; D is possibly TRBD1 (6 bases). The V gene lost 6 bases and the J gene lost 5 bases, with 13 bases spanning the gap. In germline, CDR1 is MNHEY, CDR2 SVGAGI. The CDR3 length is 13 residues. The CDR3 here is CASRQNREETQYF. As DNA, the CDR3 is TGTGCCAGCAGGCAGAACAGGGAGGAGACCCAGTACTTC.

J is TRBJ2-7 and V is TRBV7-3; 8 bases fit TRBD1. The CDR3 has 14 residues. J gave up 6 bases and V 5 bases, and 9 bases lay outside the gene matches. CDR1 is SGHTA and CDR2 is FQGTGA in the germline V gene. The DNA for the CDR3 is TGTGCCAGCAGCCCAGACAGGGGCCGGGTCGAGCAGTACTTC. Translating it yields CASSPDRGRVEQYF.

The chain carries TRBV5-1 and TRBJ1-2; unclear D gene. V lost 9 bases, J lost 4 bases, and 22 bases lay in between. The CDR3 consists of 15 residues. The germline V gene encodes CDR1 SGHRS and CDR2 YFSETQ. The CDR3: CATSLFGGLVYGYTF. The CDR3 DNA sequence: TGCGCCACCTCCTTATTCGGAGGGCTGGTCTATGGCTACACCTTC.

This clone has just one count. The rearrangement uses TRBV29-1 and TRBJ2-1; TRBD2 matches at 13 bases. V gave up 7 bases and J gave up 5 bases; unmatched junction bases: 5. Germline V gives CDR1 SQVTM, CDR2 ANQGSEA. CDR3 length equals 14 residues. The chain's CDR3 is CSGAGLAGHNEQFF. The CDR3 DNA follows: TGCAGCGGTGCGGGACTAGCGGGGCACAATGAGCAGTTCTTC.

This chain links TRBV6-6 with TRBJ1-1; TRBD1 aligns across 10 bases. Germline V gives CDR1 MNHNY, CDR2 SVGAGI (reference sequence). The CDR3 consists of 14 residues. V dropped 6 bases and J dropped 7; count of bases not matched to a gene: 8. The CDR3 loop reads CASRNGQGVFEAFF. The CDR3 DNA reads TGTGCCAGCAGAAACGGACAGGGGGTATTTGAAGCTTTCTTT.

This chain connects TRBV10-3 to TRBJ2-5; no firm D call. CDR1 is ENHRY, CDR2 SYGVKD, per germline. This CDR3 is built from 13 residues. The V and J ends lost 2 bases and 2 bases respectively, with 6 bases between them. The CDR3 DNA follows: TGTGCCATCAGTGAGAACAAACAAGAGACCCAGTACTTC. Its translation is CAISENKQETQYF.

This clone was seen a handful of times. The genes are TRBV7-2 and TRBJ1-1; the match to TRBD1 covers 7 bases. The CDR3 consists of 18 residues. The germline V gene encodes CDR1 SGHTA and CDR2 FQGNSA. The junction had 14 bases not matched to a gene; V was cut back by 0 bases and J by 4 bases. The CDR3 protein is CASSLAPLKSTGTTEAFF. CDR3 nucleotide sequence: TGTGCCAGCAGCTTAGCCCCTCTAAAGTCGACAGGGACCACTGAAGCTTTCTTT.

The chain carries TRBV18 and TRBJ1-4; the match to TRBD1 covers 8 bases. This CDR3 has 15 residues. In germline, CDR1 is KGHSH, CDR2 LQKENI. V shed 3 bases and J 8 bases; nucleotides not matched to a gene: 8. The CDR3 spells CASSPLTGEREKLFF. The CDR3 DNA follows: TGTGCCAGCTCACCTTTGACAGGGGAGAGAGAAAAACTGTTTTTT.

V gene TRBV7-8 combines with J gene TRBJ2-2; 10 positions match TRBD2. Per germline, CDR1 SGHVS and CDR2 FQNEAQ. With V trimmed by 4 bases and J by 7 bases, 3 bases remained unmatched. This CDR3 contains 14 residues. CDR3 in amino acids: CASSSSGGSGELFF. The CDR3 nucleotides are TGTGCCAGCAGCTCTAGCGGGGGCAGCGGGGAGCTGTTTTTT.

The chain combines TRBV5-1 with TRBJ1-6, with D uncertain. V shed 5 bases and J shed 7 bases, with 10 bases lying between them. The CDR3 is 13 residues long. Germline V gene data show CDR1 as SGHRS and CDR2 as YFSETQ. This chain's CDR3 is CASREQSNSPLHF. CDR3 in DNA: TGCGCCAGCAGAGAACAGTCAAATTCACCCCTCCACTTT.

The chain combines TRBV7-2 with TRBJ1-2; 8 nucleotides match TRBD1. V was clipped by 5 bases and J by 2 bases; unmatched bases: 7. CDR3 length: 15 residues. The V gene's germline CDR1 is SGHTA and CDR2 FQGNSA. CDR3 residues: CASSAGGQGNYGYTF. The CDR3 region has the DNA TGTGCCAGCAGCGCCGGAGGACAGGGCAACTATGGCTACACCTTC. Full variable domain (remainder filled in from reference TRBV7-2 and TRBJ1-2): GAGVSQSPSNKVTEKGKDVELRCDPISGHTALYWYRQSLGQGLEFLIYFQGNSAPDKSGLPSDRFSAERTGGSVSTLTIQRTQQEDSAVYLCASSAGGQGNYGYTFGSGTRLTVV.

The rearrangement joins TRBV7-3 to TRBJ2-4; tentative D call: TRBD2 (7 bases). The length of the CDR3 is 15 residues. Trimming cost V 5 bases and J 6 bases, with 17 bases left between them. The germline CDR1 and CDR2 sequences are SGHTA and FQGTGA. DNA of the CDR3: TGTGCCAGCAGCCGGAGGGGAGGGGGTGGAAACATTCAGTACTTC. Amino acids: CASSRRGGGGNIQYF.

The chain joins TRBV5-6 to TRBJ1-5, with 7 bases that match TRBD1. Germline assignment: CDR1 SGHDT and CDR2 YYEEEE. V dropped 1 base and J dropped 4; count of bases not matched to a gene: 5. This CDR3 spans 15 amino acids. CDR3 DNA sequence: TGTGCCAGCAGCTTGTATGACAGGGCTAATCAGCCCCAGCATTTT. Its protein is CASSLYDRANQPQHF.

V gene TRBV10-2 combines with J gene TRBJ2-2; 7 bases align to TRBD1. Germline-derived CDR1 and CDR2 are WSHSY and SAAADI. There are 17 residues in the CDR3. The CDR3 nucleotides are TGCGCTTCCTTTGGTCACCATCGGACAGGCACCACCGGGGAGCTGTTTTTT. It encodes CASFGHHRTGTTGELFF.

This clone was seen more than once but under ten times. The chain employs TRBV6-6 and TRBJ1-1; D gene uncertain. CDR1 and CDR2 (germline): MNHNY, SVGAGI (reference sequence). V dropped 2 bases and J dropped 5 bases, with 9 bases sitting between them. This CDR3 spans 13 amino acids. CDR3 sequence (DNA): TGTGCCAGCAGTTACGAGGGTGGGACTGAAGCTTTCTTT. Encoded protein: CASSYEGGTEAFF.

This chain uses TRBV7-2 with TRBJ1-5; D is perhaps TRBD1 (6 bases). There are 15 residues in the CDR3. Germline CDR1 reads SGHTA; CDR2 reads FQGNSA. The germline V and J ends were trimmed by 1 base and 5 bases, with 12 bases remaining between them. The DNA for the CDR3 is TGTGCCAGCAGCTTAGATGGGGGCAGGCATCAGCCCCAGCATTTT. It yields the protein CASSLDGGRHQPQHF.

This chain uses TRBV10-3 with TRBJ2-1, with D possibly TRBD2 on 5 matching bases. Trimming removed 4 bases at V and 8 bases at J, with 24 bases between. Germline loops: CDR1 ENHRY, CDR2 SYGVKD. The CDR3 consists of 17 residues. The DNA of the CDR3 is TGTGCCATCAGTGCTACTCCTCGGGGATTCGGTAATGATGAGCAGTTCTTC. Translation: CAISATPRGFGNDEQFF.

The CDR3 region is CASSRSGRNTEAFF. DNA for the CDR3: TGTGCCAGCAGTAGATCAGGGCGGAACACTGAAGCTTTCTTT. The chain uses TRBV2 and TRBJ1-1, with D tentatively TRBD1 (5 bases). Trimming removed 5 bases from V and 1 base from J, with 11 bases in between. The CDR3 is 14 residues long. Per germline, CDR1 SNHLY and CDR2 FYNNEI.

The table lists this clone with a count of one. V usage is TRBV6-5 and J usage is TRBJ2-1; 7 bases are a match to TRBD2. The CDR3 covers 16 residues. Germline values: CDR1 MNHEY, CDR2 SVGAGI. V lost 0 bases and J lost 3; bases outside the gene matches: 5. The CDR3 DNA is TGTGCCAGCAGTTACTCCACCGCTAGCGGCTACAATGAGCAGTTCTTC. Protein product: CASSYSTASGYNEQFF.